This TCR beta chain was profiled in a study of blood T cell repertoires in COVID-19. On the study more broadly: The United States, Italy and Spain provided the acute and convalescent COVID-19 samples. PBMCs, B-cell-depleted T cells, or T cells were the source of the cDNA or gDNA that made up the material.

The V and J ends lost 5 bases and 0 bases respectively, with 14 bases between them. The CDR3 has 16 residues. Germline values: CDR1 SGHRS, CDR2 YFSETQ. Authors' analysis steps: The authors estimated nucleated cell counts from reference gene primer amplification. Assay used: immunoSEQ multiplex PCR; TCRdb lists only in-frame clones, some missing. D and trimming come from the DNA, and the V and J calls and clone size come from that table. The sample has some 120,000 clones; over 75% are singletons. The chain is built from TRBV5-1 and TRBJ2-2; tentatively, D is TRBD1 (6 bases). Sequenced material: peripheral blood. This clonotype was obtained from a man aged 50 to 59 with acute or convalescent COVID-19. The CDR3 sequence is CASSPDRRPNTGELFF. Here the CDR3 DNA reads TGCGCCAGCAGTCCCGACAGGCGCCCGAACACCGGGGAGCTGTTTTTT.